This paragraph reports one TCR beta chain. What this receptor recognizes is not known. No base qualities exist here, and no much larger clone lies one base off it. CDR3 length: 15 amino acids, cysteine to phenylalanine. The kept DNA is CDR3 alone, 45 bases in frame from the first base. Trimming removed 5 bases from V and 0 bases from J, leaving 14 bases between the germline ends. The germline V gene sets CDR1 to SGHTA and CDR2 to FQGNSA. The data belong to a study of blood T cell repertoires in COVID-19 (TCRdb year 2020). With regard to the full study: Samples from collaborators originated in the United States, Italy and Spain and spanned both the acute and convalescent phases of COVID-19. The repertoires were made available in a free public database intended to serve as a resource for research on the immune response to SARS-CoV-2. The samples were drawn from the first 160 participants of the ongoing ImmuneRACE study and from roughly 1,300 subjects provided by 6 global collaborators. The sample metadata nearly always contained a de-identified subject ID, COVID-19 status, age in years and sex. HLA class I and class II types, where available, came from metadata supplied by the sample provider rather than from assay-based typing. The prospective study material was composed of cDNA or gDNA derived from T cells, B-cell-depleted T cells, or PBMCs. Deeply sampled blood TCRbeta repertoires from subjects exposed to, actively infected with, or recovered from COVID-19 were included in the dataset.

Study-wide conclusions, independent of this receptor: The amount of clinical and demographic metadata varied by source and participant and was provided uncurated.

TCRbeta CDR3 regions were amplified from genomic DNA using the immunoSEQ Assay, a bias-controlled multiplex PCR. Per the authors' processing: The number of nucleated cells in each sample was estimated by amplification of reference gene primers within the assay. To quantify the absolute abundance of each unique TCRbeta CDR3 rearrangement, sequence reads were collapsed and filtered. Productive Simpson clonality was computed per sample as the square root of Simpson's diversity index over productive rearrangements. The clones in this table, taken by TCRdb from immuneACCESS, are in-frame only. Not every clone is retained; where verified, under half of the shortfall comes from an unresolved V gene, and the cause of the rest is unknown. V and J calls plus clone size are reproduced from that table; the DNA served to infer D and trimming. Counted in this sample were some 250,000 clones; around 92% of them appeared once. Of the sample, around 4% falls within the top ten clones.

In the prospective study, participants were about 18 to 100 years old, resided in about two dozen geographic areas of the United States, and were enrolled through a virtual design. To assign participants to cohorts, the prospective study relied on clinical history that participants themselves reported in a screening survey and a study questionnaire. In the prospective study, whole blood, serum and a nasopharyngeal or oropharyngeal swab were collected from each participant by mobile phlebotomists. Additional blood draws and questionnaires over an approximately two-month period could optionally be provided by prospective study participants. Before DNA extraction, blood samples from the prospective study were shipped at room temperature or frozen.

The rearrangement joined TRBV7-2 to TRBJ2-7, with the D gene not confidently named. The clonotype comes from a woman in her thirties with acute COVID-19. Material for sequencing was PBMCs or T cells enriched from blood (not recorded which). DNA sequence: TGTGCCAGCAGCCTTTCGACTGCCAGCTCCTACGAGCAGTACTTC. Its protein product is CASSLSTASSYEQYF.